Sequencing of this TCR beta chain was carried out in a study of graft-versus-host responses after intestinal transplantation (dated by TCRdb to 2020 to 2023). Notes on the research overall: Multivisceral, liver-intestinal, or isolated intestinal transplants were received by the recipients. Graft-versus-host and host-versus-graft alloreactive T cell clones were tracked in the graft, circulation and bone marrow after intestinal transplantation using bulk TCR-beta CDR3 sequencing. Instead of going to the commercial service, samples from a few later patients were sequenced in-house on an Illumina MiSeq and processed with MiXCR. A peak of at least 4% donor T cells among recipient peripheral blood mononuclear cells was the definition used for donor T cell macrochimerism. The cohort enrolled 20 to 30 intestinal transplant recipients including one retransplant, and a few patients lacking pretransplant specimens were excluded. All recipients received anti-thymocyte globulin induction followed by maintenance tacrolimus and steroids for approximately 3 years. Alloreactive clones were identified by sequencing pre-transplant mixed lymphocyte reaction products and comparing these products with unstimulated pre-transplant donor and recipient T cells.

Results and caveats for the whole study, not just this receptor: Peak levels of circulating GvH clones were associated with declines in HvG clones early after transplant. GvH clones were detected in recipient bone marrow, and some of these GvH clones were observed earlier in ileal mucosa or blood, consistent with an intestinal mucosal origin. Conclusions were limited by the relatively low number and heterogeneity of intestinal transplant patients. High GvH to HvG T cell clonal ratios were observed in the allografts of patients with donor T cell macrochimerism.

Blood samples were collected up to 4 times in the first month after transplant and then at least monthly when available. The germline V gene gives CDR1 as MGHRA and CDR2 as YSYEKL. Germline trimming: 2 bases from V, 2 bases from J; junction bases outside gene matches: 3. Measured from the cysteine to the phenylalanine, the CDR3 is 15 residues long. Left in the record is the CDR3 DNA by itself, 45 bases read in frame from the first base. As regards this clone: Its antigen is still unknown. Base quality data are lacking; no much larger clone is found one base away.

Library generation was performed with the immunoSEQ multiplex PCR assay. For most patients, genomic DNA was subjected to high-throughput TCR-beta CDR3 sequencing by Adaptive Biotechnologies. For the original study's pipeline: Adaptive's ImmunoSEQ software was the source of the TCR sequencing data for 15 to 20 patients, while a few other patients were processed with MiXCR and VDJtools. CDR3 nucleotide sequences shared between donor and recipient were removed because the origin of such sequences could not be assigned. To count as alloreactive, a clone needed at least 2-fold expansion over unstimulated cells and a minimum CFSE-low frequency of 0.002% (template counts) or 0.001% (read counts). Clones were considered mappable if detected in sequenced pre-transplant spleen, lymph node, or MLR CFSE-low populations of the donor or recipient. Cumulative frequency of alloreactive clones was calculated as a percentage of all sequences weighted by copy number. TCRdb retrieved this table from immuneACCESS and kept in-frame rearrangements only. Not all clones are present; in checked studies, unresolved V genes account for under half, and no reason is known for the remainder. Clonal size and the V and J genes are those of that table, whereas D and trimming came from the DNA. The sample records some 45,000 clones, approximately 95% of which are singletons. Around 1.5% of the sample comes from the top ten.

This receptor was obtained from a human patient who received an intestinal transplant, so some T cells may come from the graft donor. The specimen comprised PBMCs, sampled more than 310 days after intestinal transplant. The chain employs TRBV4-1 and TRBJ1-2, with 9 central nucleotides matching TRBD1. DNA sequence: TGCGCCAGCAGCCAAACCGGGACAGGGAACTATGGCTACACCTTC. It encodes CASSQTGTGNYGYTF.